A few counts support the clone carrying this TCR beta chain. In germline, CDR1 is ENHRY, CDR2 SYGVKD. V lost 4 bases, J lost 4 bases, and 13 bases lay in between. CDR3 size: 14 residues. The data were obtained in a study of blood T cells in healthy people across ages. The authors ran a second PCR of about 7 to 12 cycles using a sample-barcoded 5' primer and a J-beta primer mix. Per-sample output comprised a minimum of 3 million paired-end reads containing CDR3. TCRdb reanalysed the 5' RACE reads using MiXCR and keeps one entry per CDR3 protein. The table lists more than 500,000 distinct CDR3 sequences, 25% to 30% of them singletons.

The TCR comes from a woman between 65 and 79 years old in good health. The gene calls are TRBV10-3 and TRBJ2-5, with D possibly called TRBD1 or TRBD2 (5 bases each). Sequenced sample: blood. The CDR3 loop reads CAISVGTGLETQYF. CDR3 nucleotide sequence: TGTGCCATCAGTGTGGGGACCGGCCTAGAGACCCAGTACTTC.